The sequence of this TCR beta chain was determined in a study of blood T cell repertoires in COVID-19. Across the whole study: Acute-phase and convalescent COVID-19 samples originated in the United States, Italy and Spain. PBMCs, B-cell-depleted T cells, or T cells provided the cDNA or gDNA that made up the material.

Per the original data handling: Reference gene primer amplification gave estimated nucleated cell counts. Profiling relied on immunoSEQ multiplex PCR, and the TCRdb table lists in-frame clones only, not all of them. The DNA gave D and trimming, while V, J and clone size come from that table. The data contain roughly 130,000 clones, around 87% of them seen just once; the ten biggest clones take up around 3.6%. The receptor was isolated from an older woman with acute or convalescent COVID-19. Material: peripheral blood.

The CDR3 sequence is CASSIGDRANQPQHF. The CDR3 DNA follows: TGTGCCAGTAGTATCGGGGACAGGGCCAATCAGCCCCAGCATTTT. The J gene is TRBJ1-5, the V gene TRBV19, with 9 bases fitting TRBD1. Germline CDR1 is LNHDA and CDR2 is SQIVND (reference sequence). J was trimmed by 3 bases and V by 3 bases; bases with no gene match: 3. The CDR3 has 15 residues.